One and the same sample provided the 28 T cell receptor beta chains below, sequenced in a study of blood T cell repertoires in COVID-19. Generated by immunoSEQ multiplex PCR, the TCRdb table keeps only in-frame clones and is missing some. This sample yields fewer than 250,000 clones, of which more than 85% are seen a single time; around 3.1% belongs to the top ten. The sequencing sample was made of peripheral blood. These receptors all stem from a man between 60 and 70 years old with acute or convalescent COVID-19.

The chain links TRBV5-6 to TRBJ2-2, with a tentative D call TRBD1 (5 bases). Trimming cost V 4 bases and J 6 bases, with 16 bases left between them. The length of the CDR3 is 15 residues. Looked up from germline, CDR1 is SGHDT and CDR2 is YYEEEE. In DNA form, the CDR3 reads TGTGCCAGCAGCCGGTGGGTAGGGGCCCCCGGGGAGCTGTTTTTT. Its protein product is CASSRWVGAPGELFF.

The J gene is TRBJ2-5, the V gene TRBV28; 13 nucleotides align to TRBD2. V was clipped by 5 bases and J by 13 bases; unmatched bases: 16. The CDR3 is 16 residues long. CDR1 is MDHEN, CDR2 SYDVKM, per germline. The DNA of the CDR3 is TGTGCCAGCAGTCCCCGACTAGCGGGGGGCCTCTCCCCTCCGTACTTC. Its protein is CASSPRLAGGLSPPYF.

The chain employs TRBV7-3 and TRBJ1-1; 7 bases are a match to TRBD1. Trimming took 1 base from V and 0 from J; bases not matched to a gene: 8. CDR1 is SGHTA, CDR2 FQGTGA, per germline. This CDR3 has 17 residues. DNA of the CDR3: TGTGCCAGCAGCTTAATTCCCGGGACAGAAATGAACACTGAAGCTTTCTTT. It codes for CASSLIPGTEMNTEAFF.

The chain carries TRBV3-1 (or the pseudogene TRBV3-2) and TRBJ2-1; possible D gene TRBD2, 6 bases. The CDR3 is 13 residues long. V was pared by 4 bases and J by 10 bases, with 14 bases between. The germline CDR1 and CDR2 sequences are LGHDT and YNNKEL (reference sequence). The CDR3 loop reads CASSLAAGREQFF. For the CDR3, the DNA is TGTGCCAGCAGCCTAGCGGCGGGGAGGGAGCAGTTCTTC.

The CDR3 loop is CASSQDNSSPLHF. The CDR3 nucleotides read TGCGCCAGCAGCCAAGATAACAGTTCACCCCTCCACTTT. This chain connects TRBV4-3 to TRBJ1-6; D is undetermined. CDR3 length: 13 amino acids. CDR1 is LGHNA, CDR2 YSLEER, per germline. With 0 bases removed from V and 9 bases from J, the gap between germline ends came to 6 bases.

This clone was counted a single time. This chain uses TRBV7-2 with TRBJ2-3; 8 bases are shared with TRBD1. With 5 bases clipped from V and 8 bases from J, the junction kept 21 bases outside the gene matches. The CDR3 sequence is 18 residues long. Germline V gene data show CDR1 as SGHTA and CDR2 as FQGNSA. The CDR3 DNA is TGTGCCAGCAGCCCCCCAGGGGTGGCGCCCCAGGGGGCAGGTACGCAGTATTTT. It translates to CASSPPGVAPQGAGTQYF.

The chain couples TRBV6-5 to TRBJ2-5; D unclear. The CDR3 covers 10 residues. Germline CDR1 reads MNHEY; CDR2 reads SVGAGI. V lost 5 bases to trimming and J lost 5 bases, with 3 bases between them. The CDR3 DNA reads TGTGCCAGCAGTCAGGAGACCCAGTACTTC. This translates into CASSQETQYF.

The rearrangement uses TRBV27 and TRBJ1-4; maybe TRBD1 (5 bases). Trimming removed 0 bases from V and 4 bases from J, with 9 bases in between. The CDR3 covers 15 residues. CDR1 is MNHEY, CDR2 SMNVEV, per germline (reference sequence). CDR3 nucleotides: TGTGCCAGCAGTTTATCAGGGGTTAATAATGAAAAACTGTTTTTT. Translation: CASSLSGVNNEKLFF. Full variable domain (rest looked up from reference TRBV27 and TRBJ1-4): EAQVTQNPRYLITVTGKKLTVTCSQNMNHEYMSWYRQDPGLGLRQIYYSMNVEVTDKGDVPEGYKVSRKEKRNFPLILESPSPNQTSLYFCASSLSGVNNEKLFFGSGTQLSVL.

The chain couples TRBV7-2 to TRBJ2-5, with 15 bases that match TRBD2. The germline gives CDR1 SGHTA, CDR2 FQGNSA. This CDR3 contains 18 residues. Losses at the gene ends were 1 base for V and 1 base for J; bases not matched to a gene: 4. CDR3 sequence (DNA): TGTGCCAGCAGCTTAGGGGGACTAGCGGGGGGAATCCAAGAGACCCAGTACTTC. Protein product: CASSLGGLAGGIQETQYF.

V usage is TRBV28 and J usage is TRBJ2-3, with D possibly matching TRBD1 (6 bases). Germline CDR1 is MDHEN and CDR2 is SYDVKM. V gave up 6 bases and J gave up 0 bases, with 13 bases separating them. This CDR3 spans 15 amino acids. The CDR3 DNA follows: TGTGCCAGCAGCCCTACAGGGCCCAGCACAGATACGCAGTATTTT. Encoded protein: CASSPTGPSTDTQYF.

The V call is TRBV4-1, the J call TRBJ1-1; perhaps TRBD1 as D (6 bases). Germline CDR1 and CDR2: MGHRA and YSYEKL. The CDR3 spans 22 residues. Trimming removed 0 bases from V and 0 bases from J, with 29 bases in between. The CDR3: CASSQEGATGRRWRGMNTEAFF. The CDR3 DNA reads TGCGCCAGCAGCCAAGAAGGCGCGACAGGAAGGAGGTGGAGAGGCATGAACACTGAAGCTTTCTTT.

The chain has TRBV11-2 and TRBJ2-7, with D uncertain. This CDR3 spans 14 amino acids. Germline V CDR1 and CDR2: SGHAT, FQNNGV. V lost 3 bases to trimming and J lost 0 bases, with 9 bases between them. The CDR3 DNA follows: TGTGCCAGCAGCTTTCGGCGGAGCTCCTACGAGCAGTACTTC. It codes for CASSFRRSSYEQYF. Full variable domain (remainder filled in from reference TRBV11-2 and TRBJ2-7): EAGVAQSPRYKIIEKRQSVAFWCNPISGHATLYWYQQILGQGPKLLIQFQNNGVVDDSQLPKDRFSAERLKGVDSTLKIQPAKLEDSAVYLCASSFRRSSYEQYFGPGTRLTVT.

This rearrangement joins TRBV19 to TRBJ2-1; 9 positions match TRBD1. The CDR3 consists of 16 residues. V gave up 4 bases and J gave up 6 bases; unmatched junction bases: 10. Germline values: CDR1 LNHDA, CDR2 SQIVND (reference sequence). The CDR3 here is CASSTSPRDRVNEQFF. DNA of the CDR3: TGTGCCAGTAGTACCTCGCCCCGGGACAGGGTCAATGAGCAGTTCTTC.

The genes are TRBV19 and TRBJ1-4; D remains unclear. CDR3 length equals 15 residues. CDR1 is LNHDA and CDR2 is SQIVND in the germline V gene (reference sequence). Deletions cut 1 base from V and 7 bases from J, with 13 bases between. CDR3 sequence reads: CASSIGSGGGEKLFF. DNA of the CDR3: TGTGCCAGTAGTATAGGGTCGGGAGGAGGTGAAAAACTGTTTTTT.

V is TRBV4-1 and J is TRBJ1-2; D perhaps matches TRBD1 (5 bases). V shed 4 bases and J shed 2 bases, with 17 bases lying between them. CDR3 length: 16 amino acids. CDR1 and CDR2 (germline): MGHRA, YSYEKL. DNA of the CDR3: TGCGCCAGCAGCCCGGCGGAGCAGCGACAGAACTATGGCTACACCTTC. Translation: CASSPAEQRQNYGYTF.

CDR3 DNA: TGCAGCGTTGAAGACTCGGGGCAGTACTTC. The encoded protein is CSVEDSGQYF. The J gene is TRBJ2-7, the V gene TRBV29-1; D remains ambiguous. The CDR3 consists of 10 residues. V shed 0 bases and J shed 9 bases, with 6 bases lying between them. Looked up from germline, CDR1 is SQVTM and CDR2 is ANQGSEA.

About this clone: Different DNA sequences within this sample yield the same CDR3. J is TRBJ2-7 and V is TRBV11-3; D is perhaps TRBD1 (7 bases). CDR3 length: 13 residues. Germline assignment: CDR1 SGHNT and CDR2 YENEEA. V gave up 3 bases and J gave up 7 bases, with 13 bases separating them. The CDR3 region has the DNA TGTGCCAGCAGCTTGGAGGGGGCGCGGGAGCAGTACTTC. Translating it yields CASSLEGAREQYF.

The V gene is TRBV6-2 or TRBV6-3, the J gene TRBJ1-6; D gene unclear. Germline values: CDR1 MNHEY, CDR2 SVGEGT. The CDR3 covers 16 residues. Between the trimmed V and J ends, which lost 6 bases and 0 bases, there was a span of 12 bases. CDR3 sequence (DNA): TGTGCCAGCAGCCGTGACATGAGCTCCTATAATTCACCCCTCCACTTT. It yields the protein CASSRDMSSYNSPLHF.

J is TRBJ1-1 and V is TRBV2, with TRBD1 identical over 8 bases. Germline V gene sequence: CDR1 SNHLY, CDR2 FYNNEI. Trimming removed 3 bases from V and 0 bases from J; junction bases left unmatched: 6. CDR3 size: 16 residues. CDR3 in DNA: TGTGCCAGCAGTGAGGACAGGGTGAGGATGAACACTGAAGCTTTCTTT. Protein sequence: CASSEDRVRMNTEAFF.

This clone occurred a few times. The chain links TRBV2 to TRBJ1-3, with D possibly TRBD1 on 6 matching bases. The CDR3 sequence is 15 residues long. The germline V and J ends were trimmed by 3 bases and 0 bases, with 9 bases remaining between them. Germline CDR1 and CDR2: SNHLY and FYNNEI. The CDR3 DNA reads TGTGCCAGCAGTGACGGGACAATCTCTGGAAACACCATATATTTT. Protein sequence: CASSDGTISGNTIYF.

The CDR3 spells CASSVSGARTDTQYF. The CDR3 bases are TGTGCCAGCAGCGTAAGCGGGGCCCGCACAGATACGCAGTATTTT. V is TRBV7-8 and J is TRBJ2-3; 7 bases are a match to TRBD2. The length of the CDR3 is 15 residues. The ends lost 5 bases at V and 1 base at J; junction bases unmatched: 6. CDR1 and CDR2 (germline): SGHVS, FQNEAQ.

The DNA for the CDR3 is TGTGCCAGCAGCGGGGGAGTTAACACCGGGGAGCTGTTTTTT. It is translated as CASSGGVNTGELFF. The chain is built from TRBV9 and TRBJ2-2, with D maybe TRBD2 (5 bases). The V and J ends lost 3 bases and 2 bases respectively, with 8 bases between them. Germline CDR1 reads SGDLS; CDR2 reads YYNGEE. The CDR3 has 14 residues.

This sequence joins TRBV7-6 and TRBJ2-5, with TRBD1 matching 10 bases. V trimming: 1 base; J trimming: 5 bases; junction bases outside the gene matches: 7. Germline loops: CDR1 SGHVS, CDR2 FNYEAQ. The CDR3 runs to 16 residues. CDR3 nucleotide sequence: TGTGCCAGCAGCTTAGAGACAGGGGGCAGCGGGGAGACCCAGTACTTC. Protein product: CASSLETGGSGETQYF.

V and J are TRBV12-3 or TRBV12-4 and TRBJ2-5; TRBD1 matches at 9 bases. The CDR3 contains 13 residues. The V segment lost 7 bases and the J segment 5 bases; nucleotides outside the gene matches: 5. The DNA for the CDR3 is TGTGCCAGCACGGGACAGGGAGGCGAGACCCAGTACTTC. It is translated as CASTGQGGETQYF.

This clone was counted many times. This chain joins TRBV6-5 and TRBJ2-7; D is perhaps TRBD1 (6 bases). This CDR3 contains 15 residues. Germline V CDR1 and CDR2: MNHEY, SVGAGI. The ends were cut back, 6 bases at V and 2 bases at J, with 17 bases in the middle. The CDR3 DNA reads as TGTGCCAGCAGAAGCACGGACAGAATCCCCTACGAGCAGTACTTC. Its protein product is CASRSTDRIPYEQYF.

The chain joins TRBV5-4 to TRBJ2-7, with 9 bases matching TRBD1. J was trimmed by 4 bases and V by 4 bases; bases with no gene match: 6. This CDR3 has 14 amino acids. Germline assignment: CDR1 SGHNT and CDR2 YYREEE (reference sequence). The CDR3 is CASSPRDREYEQYF. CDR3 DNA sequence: TGTGCCAGCAGCCCCCGGGACAGGGAATACGAGCAGTACTTC.

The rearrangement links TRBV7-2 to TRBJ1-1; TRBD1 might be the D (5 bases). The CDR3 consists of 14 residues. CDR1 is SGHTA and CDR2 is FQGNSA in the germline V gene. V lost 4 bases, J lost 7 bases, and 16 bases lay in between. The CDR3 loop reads CASSSIVIQGEAFF. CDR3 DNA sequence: TGTGCCAGCAGCTCCATAGTGATCCAGGGTGAAGCTTTCTTT.

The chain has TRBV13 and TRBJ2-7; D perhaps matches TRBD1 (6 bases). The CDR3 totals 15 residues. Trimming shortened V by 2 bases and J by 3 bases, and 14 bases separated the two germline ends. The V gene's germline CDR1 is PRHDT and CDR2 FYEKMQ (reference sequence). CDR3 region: CASSLKSGALYEQYF. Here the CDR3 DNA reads TGTGCCAGCAGCTTAAAGTCAGGGGCCCTCTACGAGCAGTACTTC.